The clone carrying this T cell receptor beta chain turned up a few times. Its cognate antigen is unknown. This entry comes from a study of T-cell memory formation after mild COVID-19. Study details: Clusters were largely donor specific.

Whole-study findings and limits: For contracting clones, CD4+ ones sat mainly in CM and EM, CD8+ in EMRA. While clones contracting from day 15 to 85 were balanced between CD4 and CD8, later expanders leaned CD4+.

CDR3 length equals 14 residues. In germline, CDR1 is SGHNT, CDR2 YYREEE (reference sequence). The V and J ends lost 0 bases and 5 bases respectively, with 12 bases between them. Sample barcodes and UMIs were carried by the TCR alpha and TCR beta cDNA libraries that 5'RACE generated with constant-segment primers. TCRdb analysed the 5' RACE reads with MiXCR anew, one entry per CDR3 protein. The sample lists 540,000 or so distinct CDR3 sequences, around 20% occurring once. The chain has TRBV5-4 and TRBJ2-7; D is possibly TRBD2 (6 bases). This receptor was obtained from an adult woman who had mild COVID-19 (a few samples of this study predate the infection). Cell type and time point are not known. The sample was PBMCs or a T cell subset sorted from them (not recorded which). The CDR3 DNA sequence: TGTGCCAGCAGCTTGGCCGCGGGAAGGCACGAGCAGTACTTC. Protein product: CASSLAAGRHEQYF. Based on the CDR3 plus reference TRBV5-4 and TRBJ2-7, the full variable domain is ETGVTQSPTHLIKTRGQQVTLRCSSQSGHNTVSWYQQALGQGPQFIFQYYREEENGRGNFPPRFSGLQFPNYSSELNVNALELDDSALYLCASSLAAGRHEQYFGPGTRLTVT.